One sample yielded the 5 T cell receptor beta chains listed below, sequenced in a study of cytomegalovirus exposure and HLA in healthy donors. PCR was performed using 60 Vbeta and 13 Jbeta primers. Profiled with immunoSEQ multiplex PCR; TCRdb holds only in-frame clones, not every one. The table has roughly 100,000 clones, roughly four fifths seen once; the top ten hold 1.5% to 2%. Sequencing was performed on PBMCs. These TCRs come from a man aged 50-60 years in good health and CMV-seronegative.

V gene TRBV7-6 combines with J gene TRBJ2-1, with TRBD2 as a possible D gene (6 bases). Trimming left V 3 bases short and J 7 bases short, with 13 bases between. Germline CDR1 SGHVS, CDR2 FNYEAQ. The CDR3 is 14 amino acids. CDR3 sequence (DNA): TGTGCCAGCAGCTTCGGGGGTGGTAGAAATGAGCAGTTCTTC. It yields the protein CASSFGGGRNEQFF.

This sequence joins TRBV10-3 and TRBJ1-2, with 10 bases aligning to TRBD1. The V and J ends lost 2 bases and 4 bases, in that order; junction bases with no gene match: 7. Germline-derived CDR1 and CDR2 are ENHRY and SYGVKD. The CDR3 runs to 16 residues. CDR3 DNA sequence: TGTGCCATCAGTGAGGGGACAGGGGATTGGGGCTATGGCTACACCTTC. Protein product: CAISEGTGDWGYGYTF.

The J gene is TRBJ2-3, the V gene TRBV7-2, with a weak D call TRBD2 (6 bases). The CDR3 is 15 residues long. In germline, CDR1 is SGHTA, CDR2 FQGNSA. The V end lost 5 bases, the J end lost 1 base, and 13 bases lay between the germline ends. CDR3 sequence: CASSGRWGGTDTQYF. CDR3 DNA sequence: TGTGCCAGCAGCGGAAGGTGGGGGGGCACAGATACGCAGTATTTT.

This clone was observed a single time. J is TRBJ1-5 and V is TRBV5-4; D perhaps matches TRBD1 (6 bases). CDR1 is SGHNT, CDR2 YYREEE, per germline (reference sequence). The CDR3 loop spans 12 amino acids. Trimming left V 0 bases short and J 11 bases short, with 9 bases between. CDR3 in amino acids: CASSLGAGAQHF. CDR3 coding DNA: TGTGCCAGCAGCTTGGGGGCAGGGGCCCAGCATTTT.

This clone was observed a handful of times. The chain is built from TRBV6-5 and TRBJ2-7; weak D call: TRBD2 (5 bases). Germline assignment: CDR1 MNHEY and CDR2 SVGAGI. The length of the CDR3 is 13 residues. Trimming cost V 10 bases and J 2 bases, with 15 bases left between them. The CDR3 region is CATILPGTYEQYF. The CDR3, as DNA: TGTGCCACCATCCTGCCGGGAACCTACGAGCAGTACTTC.